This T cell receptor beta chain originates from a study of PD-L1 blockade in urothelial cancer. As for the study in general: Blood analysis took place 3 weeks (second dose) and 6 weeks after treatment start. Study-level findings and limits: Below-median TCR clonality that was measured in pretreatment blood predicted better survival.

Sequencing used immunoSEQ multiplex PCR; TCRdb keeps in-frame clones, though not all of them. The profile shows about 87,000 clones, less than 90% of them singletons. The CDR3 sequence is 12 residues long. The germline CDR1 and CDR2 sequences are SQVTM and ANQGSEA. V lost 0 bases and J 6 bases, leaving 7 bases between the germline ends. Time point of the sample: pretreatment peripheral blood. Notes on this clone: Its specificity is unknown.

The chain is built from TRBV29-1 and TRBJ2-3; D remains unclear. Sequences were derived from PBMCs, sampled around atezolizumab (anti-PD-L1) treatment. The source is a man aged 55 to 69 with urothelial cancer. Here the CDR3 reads CSVEESSDTQYF. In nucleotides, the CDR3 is TGCAGCGTTGAAGAATCGAGCGATACGCAGTATTTT.